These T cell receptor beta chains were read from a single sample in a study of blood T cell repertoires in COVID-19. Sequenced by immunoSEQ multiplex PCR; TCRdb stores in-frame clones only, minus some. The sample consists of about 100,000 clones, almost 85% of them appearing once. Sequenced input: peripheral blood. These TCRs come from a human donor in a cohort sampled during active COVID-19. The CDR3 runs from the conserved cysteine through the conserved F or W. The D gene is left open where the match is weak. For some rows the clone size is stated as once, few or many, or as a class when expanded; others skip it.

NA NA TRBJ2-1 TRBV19 CASSIKPLSSGNSYNEQFF TGTGCCAGTAGTATAAAACCCCTCAGTAGCGGCAATTCCTACAATGAGCAGTTCTTC
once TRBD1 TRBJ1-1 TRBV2 CASSERGRAFF TGTGCCAGCAGTGAAAGGGGGCGGGCTTTCTTT
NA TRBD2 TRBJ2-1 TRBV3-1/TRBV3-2 CASSPQAGARSEQFF TGTGCCAGCAGCCCCCAAGCGGGAGCTCGTTCTGAGCAGTTCTTC
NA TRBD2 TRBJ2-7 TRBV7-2 CASSLALAGGSYEQYF TGTGCCAGCAGCTTAGCGTTAGCGGGAGGTTCCTACGAGCAGTACTTC
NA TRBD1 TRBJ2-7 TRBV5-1 CASSSQWGTGEDEQYF TGCGCCAGCAGCTCGCAATGGGGGACAGGGGAGGACGAGCAGTACTTC
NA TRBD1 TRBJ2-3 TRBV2 CASRPGTGDTDTQYF TGTGCCAGCAGGCCCGGGACAGGGGACACAGATACGCAGTATTTT
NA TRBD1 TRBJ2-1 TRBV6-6 CASRPPGQDNEQFF TGTGCCAGCAGACCTCCCGGACAGGACAATGAGCAGTTCTTC
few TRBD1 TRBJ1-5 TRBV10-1 CASMHRGHGQPQHF TGCGCCAGCATGCACAGGGGGCATGGTCAGCCCCAGCATTTT
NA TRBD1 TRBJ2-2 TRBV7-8 CASSWDRVTGELFF TGTGCCAGCAGCTGGGACAGGGTCACCGGGGAGCTGTTTTTT
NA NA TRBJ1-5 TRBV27 CASSFGPPEASNQPQHF TGTGCCAGCAGTTTCGGCCCTCCGGAGGCTAGCAATCAGCCCCAGCATTTT
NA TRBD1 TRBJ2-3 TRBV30 CAWSETGADTQYF TGTGCCTGGAGCGAGACAGGGGCGGATACGCAGTATTTT
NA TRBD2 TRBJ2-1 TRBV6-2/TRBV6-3 CASSSRTSGVYNEQFF TGTGCCAGCAGTAGCCGGACTAGCGGGGTCTACAATGAGCAGTTCTTC
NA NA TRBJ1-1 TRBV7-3 CASSPSRDKNTEAFF TGTGCCAGCAGCCCAAGCCGGGACAAGAACACTGAAGCTTTCTTT
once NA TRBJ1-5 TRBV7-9 CASTTSEVQPQHF TGTGCCAGCACAACCTCAGAGGTTCAGCCCCAGCATTTT
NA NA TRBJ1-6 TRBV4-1 CASSLQQNPNSPLHF TGCGCCAGCAGCCTTCAACAGAATCCCAATTCACCCCTCCACTTT
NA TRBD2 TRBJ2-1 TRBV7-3 CASSQAAGGVDEQFF TGTGCCAGCAGCCAAGCAGCGGGAGGAGTGGATGAGCAGTTCTTC
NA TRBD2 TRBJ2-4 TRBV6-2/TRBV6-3 CASSYNGLASIAKNIQYF TGTGCCAGCAGTTACAACGGACTAGCGTCGATAGCCAAAAACATTCAGTACTTC
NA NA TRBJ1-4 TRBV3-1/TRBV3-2 CASSLHGMGNEKLFF TGTGCCAGCAGCCTACACGGGATGGGAAATGAAAAACTGTTTTTT
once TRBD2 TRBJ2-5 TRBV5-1 CASKIREGETQYF TGCGCCAGCAAGATCCGGGAGGGAGAGACCCAGTACTTC
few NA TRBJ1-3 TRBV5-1 CASSQQDGRADTIYF TGCGCCAGCAGCCAACAGGACGGGAGGGCAGACACCATATATTTT
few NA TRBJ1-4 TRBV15 CATSRDRGWNEKLFF TGTGCCACCAGCAGAGATCGGGGATGGAATGAAAAACTGTTTTTT
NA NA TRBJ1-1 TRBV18 CASSPVTGNTEAFF TGTGCCAGCTCACCGGTTACAGGGAACACTGAAGCTTTCTTT
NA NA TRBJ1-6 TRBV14 CASSERLGYSPLHF TGTGCCAGCAGCGAGCGATTAGGATATTCACCCCTCCACTTT
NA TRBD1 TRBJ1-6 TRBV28 CASSPSDRDRSPLHF TGTGCCAGCAGTCCGTCGGACAGGGATCGATCACCCCTCCACTTT
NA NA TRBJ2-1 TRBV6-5 CASSYRGYNEQFF TGTGCCAGCAGTTACCGAGGGTACAATGAGCAGTTCTTC
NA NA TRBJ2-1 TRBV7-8 CASSLASLRFGPEQFF TGTGCCAGCAGCTTAGCGTCCCTCCGATTCGGTCCAGAGCAGTTCTTC
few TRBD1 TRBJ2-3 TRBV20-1 CSASPSGTGRRIDEETQYF TGCAGTGCTAGTCCGTCCGGGACAGGGAGGAGAATAGATGAAGAAACGCAGTATTTT
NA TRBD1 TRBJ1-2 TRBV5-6 CASSQTGGAKEGYTF TGTGCCAGCAGCCAGACAGGGGGCGCGAAAGAGGGCTACACCTTC
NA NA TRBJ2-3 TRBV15 CATSRPLGGGHTDTQYF TGTGCCACCAGCAGACCCCTCGGGGGAGGACACACAGATACGCAGTATTTT
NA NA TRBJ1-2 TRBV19 CASSIPGGVGYTF TGTGCCAGTAGTATCCCCGGGGGAGTCGGCTACACCTTC
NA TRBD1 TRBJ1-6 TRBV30 CAFSGQGNSPLHF TGTGCCTTCTCGGGACAGGGTAATTCACCCCTCCACTTT
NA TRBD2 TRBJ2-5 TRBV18 CASSPGLAGGTQYF TGTGCCAGCTCACCGGGACTAGCGGGAGGGACCCAGTACTTC
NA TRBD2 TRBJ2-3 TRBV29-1 CSVTGTSGRGGTDTQYF TGCAGCGTTACCGGGACTAGCGGGAGAGGGGGCACAGATACGCAGTATTTT
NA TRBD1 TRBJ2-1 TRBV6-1 CASSEMTGSYNEQFF TGTGCCAGCAGTGAAATGACAGGGAGCTACAATGAGCAGTTCTTC
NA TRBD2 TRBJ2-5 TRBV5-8 CASSGRLAGGGETQYF TGTGCCAGCAGCGGCAGACTAGCGGGAGGTGGGGAGACCCAGTACTTC
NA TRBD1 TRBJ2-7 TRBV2 CASRFRDRGHEQYF TGTGCCAGCAGATTCCGGGACAGGGGCCACGAGCAGTACTTC
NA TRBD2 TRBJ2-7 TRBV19 CASSPPGLAGSERYF TGTGCCAGTAGTCCCCCGGGACTAGCGGGTTCCGAGCGGTACTTC
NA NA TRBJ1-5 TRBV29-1 CSVEQGPDQPQHF TGCAGCGTTGAACAGGGGCCAGATCAGCCCCAGCATTTT
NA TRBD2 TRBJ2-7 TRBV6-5 CASSYRTSGSSYEQYF TGTGCCAGCAGTTACCGGACTAGCGGGAGTTCCTACGAGCAGTACTTC
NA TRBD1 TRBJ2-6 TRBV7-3 CASSLYSTGATSGANVLTF TGTGCCAGCAGCCTATACTCCACAGGGGCAACCTCTGGGGCCAACGTCCTGACTTTC
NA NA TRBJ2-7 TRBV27 CASRPQGPFPYEQYF TGTGCCAGCAGACCGCAGGGTCCTTTCCCCTACGAGCAGTACTTC
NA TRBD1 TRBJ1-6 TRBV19 CASSIEGTAGSPLHF TGTGCCAGTAGTATTGAGGGGACAGCAGGTTCACCCCTCCACTTT
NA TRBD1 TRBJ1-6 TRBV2 CASQEQGRNSPLHF TGTGCCAGCCAAGAACAGGGGAGAAATTCACCCCTCCACTTT
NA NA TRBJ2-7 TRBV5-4 CASSSQAGSYYEQYF TGTGCCAGCAGCTCCCAAGCGGGTTCATACTACGAGCAGTACTTC
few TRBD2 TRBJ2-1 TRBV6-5 CASRVSGRSDNEQFF TGTGCCAGCAGGGTTAGCGGGAGATCGGACAATGAGCAGTTCTTC
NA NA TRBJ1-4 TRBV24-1 CATPTGICCEKLFF TGTGCCACGCCGACAGGTATATGTTGTGAAAAACTGTTTTTT
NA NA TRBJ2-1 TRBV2 CASSVARSSYNEQFF TGTGCCAGCAGTGTAGCGCGGAGCTCCTACAATGAGCAGTTCTTC
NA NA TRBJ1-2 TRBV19 CASSIGDGKGRDYGYTF TGTGCCAGTAGTATAGGAGATGGGAAGGGGCGAGACTATGGCTACACCTTC